This T cell receptor (beta chain) was recorded in a study of identical twins (dated by TCRdb to about 2016). Turning to the overall study: To test whether fetal clonotypes persist, the study used deep sequencing on TCR alpha and beta repertoires from monozygotic twins, unrelated adults of various ages, and cord blood. To rule out contamination, the twin experiments were replicated at different times with different library preparation protocols. Findings and caveats that apply to the study as a whole: Out-of-frame TCR alpha sharing in monozygotic twins was systematically underestimated by recombination models, whereas sharing between unrelated individuals was in agreement with the recombination models. Compared with coincidental sharing between unrelated individuals, out-of-frame TCR alpha sequences shared between twins had an excess of sequences with low generation probability. Because the same donors could not be followed over many years, the conclusions depended on cross-sectional statistical analysis. Zero-insertion analyses could be partly confounded by invariant T cells such as MAIT and iNKT, though diverse VJ usage argued against such confounding for most clonotypes. Fewer insertions were carried by abundant cord blood beta clonotypes, a similar but weaker trend appeared in young adult naive repertoires, and no such trend appeared in memory repertoires. In beta out-of-frame sequences, excess twin sharing was weaker, because having fewer shared sequences lowered the signal-to-noise ratio.

Library preparation used 5' RACE. The data were produced on an Illumina HiSeq 2000. Template switching introduced a universal primer binding site; the final cDNA contained a unique molecular identifier, enabling accurate counting of TCR cDNA molecules. First-strand cDNA for TCR alpha and beta chains was synthesized from specific primers in the conserved constant-segment region. To control for contamination, every cDNA library was double barcoded, receiving both a SMART-Mk sample barcode and Illumina barcodes. TruSeq adapter sequences and Illumina sample barcodes were added in two successive PCR steps. The Illumina HiSeq platform was used with custom primers to sequence TCR alpha and beta cDNA libraries. The authors' analysis ran thus. MiGEC processed the raw reads to extract unique molecular identifiers, while MiXCR was used to determine the CDR3 positions. Recombination models were inferred per individual with the repgenHMM and IGoR tools using an EM algorithm. Shared clonotype analysis was performed with the tcR package in R, normalizing sharing by the product of cloneset sizes. Out-of-frame nonproductive sequences were analyzed to study raw recombination free of thymic and clonal selection effects. TCRdb's own reprocessing of the public reads used fastp at Q25 and MiXCR and kept productive beta chains. Rows matching on CDR3 protein sequence are summarized as one entry with the most common DNA and genes. The V and J calls were determined by TCRdb, not by the authors. The table for this sample lists approximately 490,000 distinct CDR3 sequences; 20% to 25% of them were counted only once. The top ten constitute approximately 0.49% of the sample.

The CDR3, from cysteine to phenylalanine, totals 12 residues. Here the CDR3 DNA is all that survives: 36 bases in frame from base 1. Based on the germline V gene, the CDR1 and CDR2 sequences are SGHAT and FQNNGV. Trimming takes 2 bases from V and 3 bases from J, and the germline ends sit 5 bases apart. Only healthy Caucasian donors were included. Three pairs of female monozygotic twins, all aged roughly 18 to 29 years, made up the twin cohort. Positive isolation kits from Invitrogen were used to isolate CD4+ and CD8+ T cell populations. Points on this clonotype: The antigen it binds to is not known. A much larger clone lies a single base off, so this may be a read error.

The sample was also reused in another study, on yellow fever vaccine responses in identical twins. As the second paper documents: According to the authors, in identical twins the way T cells responded to vaccination appeared partly convergent and partly personalized. In the study, vaccine-responding T cell clones were precisely tracked in identical twins.

The clonotype originates from a woman aged 18-35 years in good health. The rearranged segments are TRBV11-2 and TRBJ2-7; too little of a D gene remains to name it. Sequenced: CD4+ T cells sorted from blood. The DNA is as follows: TGTGCCAGCAGCTTAAACCGCTACGAGCAGTACTTC. Its coded protein is CASSLNRYEQYF.